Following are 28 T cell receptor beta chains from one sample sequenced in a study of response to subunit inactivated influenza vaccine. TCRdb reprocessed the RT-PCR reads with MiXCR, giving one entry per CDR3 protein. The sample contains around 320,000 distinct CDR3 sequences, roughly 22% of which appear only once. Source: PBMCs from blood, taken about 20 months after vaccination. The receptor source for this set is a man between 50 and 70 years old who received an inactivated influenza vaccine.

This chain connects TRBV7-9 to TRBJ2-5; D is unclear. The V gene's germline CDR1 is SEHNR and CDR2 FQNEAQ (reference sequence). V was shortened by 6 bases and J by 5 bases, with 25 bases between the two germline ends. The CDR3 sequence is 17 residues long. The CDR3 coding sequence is TGTGCCAGCAGATCGGACGTTAAAAAGACCCAATGGGAGACCCAGTACTTC. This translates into CASRSDVKKTQWETQYF.

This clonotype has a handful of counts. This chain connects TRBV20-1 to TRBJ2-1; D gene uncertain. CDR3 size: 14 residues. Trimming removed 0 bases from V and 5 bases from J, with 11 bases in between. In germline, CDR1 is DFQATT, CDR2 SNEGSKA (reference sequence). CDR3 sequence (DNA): TGCAGTGCTAGAGATGTTAACAGCAACAATGAGCAGTTCTTC. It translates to CSARDVNSNNEQFF.

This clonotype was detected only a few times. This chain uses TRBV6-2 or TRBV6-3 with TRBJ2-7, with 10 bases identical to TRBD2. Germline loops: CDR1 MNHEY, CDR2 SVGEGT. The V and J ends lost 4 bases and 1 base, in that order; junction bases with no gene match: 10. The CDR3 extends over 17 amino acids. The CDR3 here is CASSSSLTSGKSYEQYF. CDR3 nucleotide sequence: TGTGCCAGCAGTTCCTCCCTTACTAGCGGGAAGTCCTACGAGCAGTACTTC.

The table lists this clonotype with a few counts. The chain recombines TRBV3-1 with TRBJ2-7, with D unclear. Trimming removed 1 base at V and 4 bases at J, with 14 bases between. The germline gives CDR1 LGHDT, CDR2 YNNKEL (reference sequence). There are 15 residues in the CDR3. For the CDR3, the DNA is TGTGCCAGCAGCCAAGGGATAGCTGGACCGTACGAGCAGTACTTC. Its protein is CASSQGIAGPYEQYF.

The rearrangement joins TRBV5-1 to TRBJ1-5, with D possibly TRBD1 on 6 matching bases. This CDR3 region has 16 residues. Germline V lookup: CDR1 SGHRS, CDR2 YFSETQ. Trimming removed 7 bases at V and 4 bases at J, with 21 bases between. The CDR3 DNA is TGCGCCAGCCCCGACAGGACTCAAGACGATAATCAGCCCCAGCATTTT. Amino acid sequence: CASPDRTQDDNQPQHF.

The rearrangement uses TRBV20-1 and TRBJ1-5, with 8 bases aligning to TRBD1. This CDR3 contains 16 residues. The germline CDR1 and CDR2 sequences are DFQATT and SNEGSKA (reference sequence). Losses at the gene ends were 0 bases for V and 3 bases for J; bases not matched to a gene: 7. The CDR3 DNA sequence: TGCAGTGCTAGAGATCTTTACAGGGGGACCAATCAGCCCCAGCATTTT. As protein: CSARDLYRGTNQPQHF.

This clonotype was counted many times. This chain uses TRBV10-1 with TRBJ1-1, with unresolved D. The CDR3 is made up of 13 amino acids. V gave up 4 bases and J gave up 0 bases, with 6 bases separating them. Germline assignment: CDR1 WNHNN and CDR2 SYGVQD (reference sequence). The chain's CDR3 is CASSGSMNTEAFF. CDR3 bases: TGCGCCAGCAGTGGCTCAATGAACACTGAAGCTTTCTTT.

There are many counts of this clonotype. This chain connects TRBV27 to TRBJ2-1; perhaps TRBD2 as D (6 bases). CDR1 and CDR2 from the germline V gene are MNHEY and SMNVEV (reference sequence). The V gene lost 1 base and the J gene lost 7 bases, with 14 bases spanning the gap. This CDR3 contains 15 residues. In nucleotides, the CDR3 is TGTGCCAGCAGTTTATTATCGGTGGGGGGAAATGAGCAGTTCTTC. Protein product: CASSLLSVGGNEQFF.

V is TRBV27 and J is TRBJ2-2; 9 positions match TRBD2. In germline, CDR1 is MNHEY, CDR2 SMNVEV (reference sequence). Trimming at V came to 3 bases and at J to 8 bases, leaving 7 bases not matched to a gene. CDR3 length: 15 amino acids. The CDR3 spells CASSFGGRATGELFF. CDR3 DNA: TGTGCCAGCAGTTTCGGCGGGAGGGCCACTGGGGAGCTGTTTTTT.

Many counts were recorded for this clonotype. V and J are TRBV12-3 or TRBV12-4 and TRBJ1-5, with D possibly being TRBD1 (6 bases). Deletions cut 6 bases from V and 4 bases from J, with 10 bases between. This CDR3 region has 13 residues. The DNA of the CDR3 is TGTGCCAGCAGGTCAGGGGTTAATCAGCCCCAGCATTTT. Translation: CASRSGVNQPQHF.

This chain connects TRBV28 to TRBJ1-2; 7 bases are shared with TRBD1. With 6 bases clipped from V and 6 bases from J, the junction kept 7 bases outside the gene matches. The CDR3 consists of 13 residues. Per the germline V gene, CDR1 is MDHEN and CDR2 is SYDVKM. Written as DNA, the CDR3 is TGTGCCAGCAGATTGGGACAGCCCAATGGCTACACCTTC. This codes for CASRLGQPNGYTF.

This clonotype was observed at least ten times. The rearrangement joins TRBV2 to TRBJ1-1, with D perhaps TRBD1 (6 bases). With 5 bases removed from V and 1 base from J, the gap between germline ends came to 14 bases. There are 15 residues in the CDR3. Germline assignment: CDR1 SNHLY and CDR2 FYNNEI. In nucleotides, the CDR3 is TGTGCCAGCAGTCATTACATGGGGGCGAACACTGAAGCTTTCTTT. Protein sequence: CASSHYMGANTEAFF.

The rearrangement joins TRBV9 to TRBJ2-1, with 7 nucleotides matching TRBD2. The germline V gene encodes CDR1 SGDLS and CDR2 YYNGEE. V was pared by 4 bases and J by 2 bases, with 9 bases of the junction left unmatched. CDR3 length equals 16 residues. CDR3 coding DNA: TGTGCCAGCAGCCTTCAGACTAGCTCGACCTACAATGAGCAGTTCTTC. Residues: CASSLQTSSTYNEQFF.

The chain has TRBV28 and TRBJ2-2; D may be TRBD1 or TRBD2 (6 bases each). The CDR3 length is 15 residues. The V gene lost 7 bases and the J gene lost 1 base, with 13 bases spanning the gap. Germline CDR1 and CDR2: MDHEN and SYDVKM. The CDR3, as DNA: TGTGCCAGCAACTCAAGGGGGGAGAACACCGGGGAGCTGTTTTTT. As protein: CASNSRGENTGELFF.

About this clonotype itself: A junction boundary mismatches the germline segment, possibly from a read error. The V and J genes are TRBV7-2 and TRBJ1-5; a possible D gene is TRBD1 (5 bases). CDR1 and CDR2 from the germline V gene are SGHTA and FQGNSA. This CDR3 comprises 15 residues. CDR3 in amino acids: CASSLGGNSNQLQHF. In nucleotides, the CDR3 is TGTGCCAGCAGCTTAGGGGGGAATAGCAATCAGCTCCAGCATTTT.

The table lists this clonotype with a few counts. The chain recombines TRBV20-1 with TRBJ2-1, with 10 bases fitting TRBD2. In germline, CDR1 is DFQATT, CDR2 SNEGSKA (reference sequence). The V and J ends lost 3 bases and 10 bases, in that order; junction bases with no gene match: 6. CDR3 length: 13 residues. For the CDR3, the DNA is TGCAGTGCTAGGCTAGCGGGAGTGAGGGAGCAGTTCTTC. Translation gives CSARLAGVREQFF.

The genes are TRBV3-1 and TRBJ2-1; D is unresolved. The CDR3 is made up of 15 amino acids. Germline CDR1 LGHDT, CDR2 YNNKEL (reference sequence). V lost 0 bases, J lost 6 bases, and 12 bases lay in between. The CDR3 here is CASSQEGFSRNEQFF. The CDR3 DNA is TGTGCCAGCAGCCAAGAAGGTTTCTCGCGCAATGAGCAGTTCTTC.

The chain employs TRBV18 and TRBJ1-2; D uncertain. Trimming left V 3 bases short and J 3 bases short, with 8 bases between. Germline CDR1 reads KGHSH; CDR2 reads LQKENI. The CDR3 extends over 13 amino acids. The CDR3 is CASSPGLDYGYTF. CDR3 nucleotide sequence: TGTGCCAGCTCACCCGGCTTGGACTATGGCTACACCTTC.

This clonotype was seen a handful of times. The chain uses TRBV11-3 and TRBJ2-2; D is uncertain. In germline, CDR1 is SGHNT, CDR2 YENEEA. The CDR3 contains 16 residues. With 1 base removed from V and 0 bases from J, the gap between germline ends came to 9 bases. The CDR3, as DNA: TGTGCCAGCAGCTTAGTCGGGCCCCCGAACACCGGGGAGCTGTTTTTT. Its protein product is CASSLVGPPNTGELFF.

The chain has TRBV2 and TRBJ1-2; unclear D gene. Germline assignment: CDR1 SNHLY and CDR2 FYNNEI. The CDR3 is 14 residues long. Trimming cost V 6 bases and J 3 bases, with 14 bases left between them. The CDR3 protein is CASRMEQVDYGYTF. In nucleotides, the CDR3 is TGTGCCAGCAGAATGGAGCAGGTGGACTATGGCTACACCTTC.

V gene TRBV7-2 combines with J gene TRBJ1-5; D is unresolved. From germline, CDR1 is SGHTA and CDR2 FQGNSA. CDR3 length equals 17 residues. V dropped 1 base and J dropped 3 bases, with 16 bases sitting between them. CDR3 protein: CASSLGAGPGLNQPQHF. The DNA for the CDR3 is TGTGCCAGCAGCTTAGGGGCAGGTCCGGGCCTCAATCAGCCCCAGCATTTT. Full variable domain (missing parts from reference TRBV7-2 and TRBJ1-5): GAGVSQSPSNKVTEKGKDVELRCDPISGHTALYWYRQSLGQGLEFLIYFQGNSAPDKSGLPSDRFSAERTGGSVSTLTIQRTQQEDSAVYLCASSLGAGPGLNQPQHFGDGTRLSIL.

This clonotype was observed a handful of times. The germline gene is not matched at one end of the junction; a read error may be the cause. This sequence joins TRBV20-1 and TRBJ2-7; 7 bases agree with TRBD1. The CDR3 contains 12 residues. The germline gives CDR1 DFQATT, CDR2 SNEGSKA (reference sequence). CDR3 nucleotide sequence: TGCAGTGCTACCCACCGGGACAGAGACCGCTGCTTC. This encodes CSATHRDRDRCF.

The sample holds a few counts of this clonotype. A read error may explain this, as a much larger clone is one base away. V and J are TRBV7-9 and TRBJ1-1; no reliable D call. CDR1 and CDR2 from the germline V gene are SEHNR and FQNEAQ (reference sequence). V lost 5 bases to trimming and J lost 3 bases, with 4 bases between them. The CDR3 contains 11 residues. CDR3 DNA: TGTGCCAGCAGCCGGTACACTGAAGCTTTCTTT. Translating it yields CASSRYTEAFF.

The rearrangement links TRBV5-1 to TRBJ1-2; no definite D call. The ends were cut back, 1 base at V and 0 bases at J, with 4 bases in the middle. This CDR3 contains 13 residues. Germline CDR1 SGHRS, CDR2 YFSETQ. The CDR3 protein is CASSLSSNYGYTF. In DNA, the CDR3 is TGCGCCAGCAGCTTGTCATCTAACTATGGCTACACCTTC. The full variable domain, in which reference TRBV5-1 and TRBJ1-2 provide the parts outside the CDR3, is KAGVTQTPRYLIKTRGQQVTLSCSPISGHRSVSWYQQTPGQGLQFLFEYFSETQRNKGNFPGRFSGRQFSNSRSEMNVSTLELGDSALYLCASSLSSNYGYTFGSGTRLTVV.

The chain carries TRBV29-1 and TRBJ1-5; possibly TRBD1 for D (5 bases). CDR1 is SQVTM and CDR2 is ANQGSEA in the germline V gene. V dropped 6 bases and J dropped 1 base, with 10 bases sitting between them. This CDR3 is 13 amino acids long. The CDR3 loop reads CSVKDTSNQPQHF. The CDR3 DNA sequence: TGCAGCGTAAAGGACACGAGCAATCAGCCCCAGCATTTT.

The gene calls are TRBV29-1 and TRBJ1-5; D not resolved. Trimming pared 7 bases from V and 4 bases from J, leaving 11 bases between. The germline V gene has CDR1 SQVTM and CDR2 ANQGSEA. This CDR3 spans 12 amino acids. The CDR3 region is CSEKPLNQPQHF. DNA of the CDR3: TGCAGCGAAAAACCCCTAAATCAGCCCCAGCATTTT.

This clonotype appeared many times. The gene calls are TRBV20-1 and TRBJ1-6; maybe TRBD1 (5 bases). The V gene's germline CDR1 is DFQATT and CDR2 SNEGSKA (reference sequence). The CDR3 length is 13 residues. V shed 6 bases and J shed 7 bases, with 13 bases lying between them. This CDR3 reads CSAGTSGNSPLHF. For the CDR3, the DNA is TGCAGTGCGGGGACCTCCGGGAATTCACCCCTCCACTTT.

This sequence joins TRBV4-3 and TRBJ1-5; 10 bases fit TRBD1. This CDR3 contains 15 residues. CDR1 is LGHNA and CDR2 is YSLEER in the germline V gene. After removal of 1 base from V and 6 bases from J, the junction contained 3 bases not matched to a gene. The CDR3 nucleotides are TGCGCCAGCAGCCAAGTGACAGGGGGCCGTCAGCCCCAGCATTTT. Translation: CASSQVTGGRQPQHF.